This T cell receptor beta chain was sequenced during a study of T cell responses to AZD1222 COVID-19 vaccine. Points on this clone: Its antigen remains unknown.

TCRdb keeps only in-frame clones here, not all; method: immunoSEQ multiplex PCR. The sample consists of more than 95,000 clones, about 89% of them appearing once. V lost 3 bases to trimming and J lost 1 base, with 14 bases between them. The CDR3 covers 16 residues. The germline gives CDR1 SGDLS, CDR2 YYNGEE. Study observations and caveats: Spike-specific TCR breadth and depth were elevated following two AZD1222 doses. Clonal diversity was possibly underestimated, and the donors were mostly white British, with more females. Nearly half of spike-specific TCRs reportedly target unmutated variant regions. Among vaccine-associated CD4 TCRs, coverage spanned spike, with dominance at 160-218 and 743-854.

Here the sequenced sample was peripheral blood, taken 28 days after the second dose of the MenACWY control vaccine. The source is an adult who received the MenACWY meningococcal vaccine as a control. The chain carries TRBV9 and TRBJ2-1; a possible D gene is TRBD2 (5 bases). The DNA for the CDR3 is TGTGCCAGCAGCGCCCATGCCCGGGGATCCTACAATGAGCAGTTCTTC. Amino acids: CASSAHARGSYNEQFF.